Listed below are T cell receptor beta chains from one sample, sequenced in a study of Ad26.COV2.S vaccination and SARS-CoV-2 variants. Sequenced by immunoSEQ multiplex PCR; TCRdb stores in-frame clones only, minus some. Among 300,000 to 350,000 clones listed, approximately 86% were seen once. Sequenced material: peripheral blood, taken in a trial of Ad26.COV2.S vaccine versus placebo. Source of these receptors: a person aged 18-65 years who received the Ad26.COV2.S COVID-19 vaccine or a placebo. The CDR3 runs from the conserved cysteine through the conserved F or W. A D gene is named only where the DNA matches it firmly. Some rows have no size entry. The others give once, few or many, or a class for an expanded clone.

CDR3,DNA,V,size,D,J
CASSRAPGFYNSPLHF,TGCGCCAGCAGCCGGGCTCCAGGTTTTTATAATTCACCCCTCCACTTT,TRBV4-1,few,.,TRBJ1-6
CASRGVGNSYEQYF,TGTGCCAGTAGGGGGGTCGGGAACTCCTACGAGCAGTACTTC,TRBV3-1/TRBV3-2,.,.,TRBJ2-7
CASSPSTDTQYF,TGTGCCAGCTCACCCAGCACAGATACGCAGTATTTT,TRBV18,.,.,TRBJ2-3
CASSVRRGLGNTEAFF,TGTGCCAGCAGTGTCCGCAGGGGGCTAGGGAACACTGAAGCTTTCTTT,TRBV2,.,TRBD1,TRBJ1-1
CASSLIQGAGNTIYF,TGCGCCAGCAGCTTAATACAGGGGGCTGGAAACACCATATATTTT,TRBV5-1,.,TRBD1,TRBJ1-3
CASSLGGPTGNEQFF,TGTGCCAGCAGCTTAGGGGGTCCCACGGGCAATGAGCAGTTCTTC,TRBV11-2,.,.,TRBJ2-1
CASTKVLNNEQFF,TGTGCCAGCACCAAGGTACTCAACAATGAGCAGTTCTTC,TRBV2,.,.,TRBJ2-1
CASSQDLPGPRNEQFF,TGCGCCAGCAGCCAGGACCTTCCGGGCCCTAGAAATGAGCAGTTCTTC,TRBV4-3,.,.,TRBJ2-1
CASSQDARTGENGYTF,TGTGCCAGCAGCCAAGATGCTAGGACAGGGGAGAATGGCTACACCTTC,TRBV4-2,.,TRBD1,TRBJ1-2
CASSLMGLQGNEQFF,TGTGCCAGCAGCTTAATGGGACTACAGGGGAATGAGCAGTTCTTC,TRBV7-3,.,.,TRBJ2-1
CASVDSGRRAFF,TGTGCCAGCGTTGACAGCGGGAGGAGAGCTTTCTTT,TRBV28,few,.,TRBJ1-1
CASSQYRDTGELFF,TGTGCCAGCAGCCAATACAGAGACACCGGGGAGCTGTTTTTT,TRBV3-1/TRBV3-2,.,.,TRBJ2-2
CASSLAAGGQDEQFF,TGTGCCAGCAGCTTGGCCGCGGGAGGCCAGGATGAGCAGTTCTTC,TRBV5-4,.,TRBD2,TRBJ2-1
CASSPGQGLAQQFF,TGCGCCAGCAGCCCAGGACAGGGTTTGGCTCAGCAGTTCTTC,TRBV5-1,.,TRBD1,TRBJ2-1
CASSYAKNEQFF,TGTGCCAGCAGTTACGCTAAGAATGAGCAGTTCTTC,TRBV6-2/TRBV6-3,.,.,TRBJ2-1
CASSEGQATNEKLFF,TGTGCCAGCAGTGAGGGACAGGCAACTAATGAAAAACTGTTTTTT,TRBV6-1,.,TRBD1,TRBJ1-4
CASSVSPTNQPQHF,TGTGCCAGCTCAGTCAGTCCTACTAATCAGCCCCAGCATTTT,TRBV18,.,.,TRBJ1-5
CASSVGASTDTQYF,TGCGCCAGCAGTGTAGGGGCGAGCACAGATACGCAGTATTTT,TRBV10-2,.,.,TRBJ2-3
CASSQRQGESQPQHF,TGTGCCAGCAGCCAAAGACAGGGGGAGAGTCAGCCCCAGCATTTT,TRBV6-6,.,TRBD1,TRBJ1-5
CASSPSRSTDTQYF,TGTGCCAGCTCACCATCGCGGTCAACAGATACGCAGTATTTT,TRBV18,.,.,TRBJ2-3
CASSQGGQGMNTEAFF,TGCGCCAGCAGCCAAGGAGGACAGGGTATGAACACTGAAGCTTTCTTT,TRBV4-3,once,TRBD1,TRBJ1-1
CASSLGWNTEAFF,TGTGCCAGCAGCCTCGGGTGGAACACTGAAGCTTTCTTT,TRBV5-6,.,.,TRBJ1-1